This passage covers 29 T cell receptor beta chains from one sample sequenced in a study of breast tumors, draining lymph nodes, adjacent tissues. TCRdb independently ran MiXCR on the multiplex PCR reads; one entry per CDR3 protein. Of over 250,000 distinct CDR3 sequences listed, over 25% are singletons. Axillary draining lymph nodes of breast cancer patients supplied the node samples. Specimen: axillary lymph node tissue. These receptors originate from a female donor with breast cancer. Some clones in this sample may be carry-over from other donors' samples.

Comment on this clonotype: Germline is not matched at one junction end, which may reflect a read error. This chain links TRBV2 with TRBJ2-2, with D possibly matching TRBD1 (8 bases). Germline V CDR1 and CDR2: SNHLY, FYNNEI. This CDR3 comprises 16 residues. CDR3 bases: TGTGCCAGCAGCGCAACAGGGGGGGCGAACCCCGGGGAGCTGTTTTTC. It specifies CASSATGGANPGELFF. Together with reference TRBV2 and TRBJ2-2, the CDR3 gives the full variable domain: EPEVTQTPSHQVTQMGQEVILRCVPISNHLYFYWYRQILGQKVEFLVSFYNNEISEKSEIFDDQFSVERPDGSNFTLKIRSTKLEDSAMYFCASSATGGANPGELFFGEGSRLTVL.

This clonotype has a count of ten or more. The chain uses TRBV5-5 and TRBJ2-7; 15 bases fit TRBD2. CDR1 and CDR2 (germline): SGHKS, YYEKEE (reference sequence). V trimming: 4 bases; J trimming: 4 bases; junction bases outside the gene matches: 6. This CDR3 has 16 amino acids. CDR3 sequence: CASSPGLAGGKYEQYF. In DNA, the CDR3 is TGTGCCAGCAGCCCGGGACTAGCGGGAGGAAAATACGAGCAGTACTTC.

Remarks on this clonotype: One base away lies a much larger clone, so this may be a sequencing read error. This chain uses TRBV5-4 with TRBJ2-7; 11 bases agree with TRBD2. This CDR3 comprises 16 residues. Germline-derived CDR1 and CDR2 are SGHNT and YYREEE (reference sequence). CDR3 residues: CACSPFGLAGVYEQYF. DNA of the CDR3: TGTGCCTGCAGCCCTTTCGGACTAGCGGGTGTATACGAGCAGTACTTC.

This clonotype appeared many times. This rearrangement joins TRBV9 to TRBJ2-5; 7 bases agree with TRBD1. The trim removed 4 bases at V and 5 bases at J, leaving 5 bases unmatched. The CDR3 runs to 13 residues. Germline CDR1 and CDR2: SGDLS and YYNGEE. CDR3 nucleotide sequence: TGTGCCAGCAGCTGGACAGGCGGGGAGACCCAGTACTTC. It codes for CASSWTGGETQYF.

In this sample, this clonotype turned up many times. The chain recombines TRBV7-9 with TRBJ2-7; TRBD2 aligns across 11 bases. V trimming: 4 bases; J trimming: 5 bases; junction bases outside the gene matches: 16. CDR3 size: 18 residues. Germline CDR1 SEHNR, CDR2 FQNEAQ (reference sequence). Written as DNA, the CDR3 is TGTGCCAGCAGCTCCCTACCGGGACTAGCGGCTCTCGGGGACGAGCAGTACTTC. This encodes CASSSLPGLAALGDEQYF.

As to this clonotype: The conserved phenylalanine or tryptophan normally closing the CDR3 is absent here, so this likely arose from a read error. No DNA is shown, since the ends of the CDR3 on it are uncertain; the CDR3 is the one TCRdb lists. The chain couples TRBV9 to TRBJ2-5; TRBD2, the table's D call, was not compared with the DNA. The CDR3 is 17 residues long, counting both termini. The germline V gene has CDR1 SGDLS and CDR2 YYNGEE. The CDR3 sequence is CASSVAGSGRAGETQCS.

Concerning this clonotype itself: One base away lies a much larger clone, so this may be a sequencing read error. As the CDR3 is not closed by the conserved phenylalanine or tryptophan, this likely results from a read error. J is TRBJ2-1 and V is TRBV19, with unresolved D. The CDR3 loop spans 16 amino acids. The germline V gene encodes CDR1 LNHDA and CDR2 SQIVND (reference sequence). The germline V and J ends were trimmed by 0 bases and 5 bases, with 14 bases remaining between them. DNA for the CDR3: TGTGCCAGTAGTATAGAGGAAGCGTACCCCAACAATGAGCAGTTCTCC. This translates into CASSIEEAYPNNEQFS.

This clonotype was counted a few times. V usage is TRBV6-5 and J usage is TRBJ2-7; D possibly corresponds to TRBD1 (6 bases). The CDR3 covers 15 residues. The germline V and J ends were trimmed by 0 bases and 6 bases, with 15 bases remaining between them. The germline gives CDR1 MNHEY, CDR2 SVGAGI. CDR3 protein: CASSYSRPGVGEQYF. The CDR3 DNA is TGTGCCAGCAGTTACTCTCGGCCAGGGGTGGGCGAGCAGTACTTC.

This clonotype occurred a few times. CDR3 residues: CASSFGRQGHNEQFF. DNA for the CDR3: TGTGCCAGCAGTTTCGGGCGGCAGGGCCACAATGAGCAGTTCTTC. The chain couples TRBV12-3 or TRBV12-4 to TRBJ2-1, with TRBD1 as a possible D gene (5 bases). V was pared by 3 bases and J by 5 bases, with 14 bases between. The CDR3 consists of 15 residues.

This clonotype was counted ten times or more. The rearrangement links TRBV20-1 to TRBJ2-7; possibly TRBD1 for D (6 bases). Looked up from germline, CDR1 is DFQATT and CDR2 is SNEGSKA (reference sequence). V gave up 5 bases and J gave up 2 bases, with 13 bases separating them. The CDR3 covers 13 residues. CDR3 in amino acids: CSALDRRPYEQYF. CDR3 DNA: TGCAGTGCTCTCGACAGGCGACCCTACGAGCAGTACTTC.

This clonotype was picked up many times. The V gene is TRBV30, the J gene TRBJ1-3; D is unresolved. Germline loops: CDR1 GTSNPN, CDR2 SVGIG (reference sequence). The CDR3 is 15 residues long. V lost 3 bases and J lost 2, with 14 bases in between. The CDR3 spells CAWSEGGSTGNTIYF. Written as DNA, the CDR3 is TGTGCCTGGAGCGAGGGAGGGAGTACTGGAAACACCATATATTTT.

The gene calls are TRBV29-1 and TRBJ2-7; possibly TRBD1 for D (5 bases). Per the germline V gene, CDR1 is SQVTM and CDR2 is ANQGSEA. CDR3 size: 12 residues. The V end lost 2 bases, the J end lost 4 bases, and 9 bases lay between the germline ends. The CDR3 here is CSVEHQGYEQYF. The CDR3 bases are TGCAGCGTTGAACACCAGGGTTACGAGCAGTACTTC.

To note about this clonotype: A single base separates this from a much larger clone, so it may be a read error. Because it lacks the conserved phenylalanine or tryptophan at the end, this CDR3 is likely a read error. J is TRBJ2-7 and V is TRBV14; D gene uncertain. Germline CDR1 reads SGHDN; CDR2 reads FVKESK. The V and J ends lost 4 bases and 0 bases respectively, with 7 bases between them. This CDR3 region has 13 residues. CDR3 in amino acids: CASSPRASYEQYL. The CDR3 nucleotides are TGTGCCAGCAGCCCCAGAGCCTCCTACGAGCAGTACCTC.

Turning to this clonotype: The junction does not match germline at one end; this may be a read error. The chain has TRBV19 and TRBJ2-3; 10 bases match TRBD1. CDR3 length: 10 residues. The germline gives CDR1 LNHDA, CDR2 SQIVND (reference sequence). The CDR3 reads CASSLGGQGF. As DNA, the CDR3 is TGTGCCAGTAGCCTAGGGGGACAGGGGTTT.

A word on this clonotype: At one end the junction does not follow the germline gene, possibly because of a read error. V gene TRBV14 combines with J gene TRBJ2-2; 7 nucleotides align to TRBD1. The V gene's germline CDR1 is SGHDN and CDR2 FVKESK. This CDR3 has 15 amino acids. The CDR3 is CASSQIQGFAGEPFF. CDR3 in DNA: TGTGCCAGCAGCCAAATACAGGGGTTCGCCGGGGAGCCGTTTTTT.

This clonotype came up many times. V gene TRBV6-1 combines with J gene TRBJ1-2; no clear D. The ends were cut back, 4 bases at V and 4 bases at J, with 7 bases in the middle. Germline V gene lookup returns CDR1 MNHNS and CDR2 SASEGT. The length of the CDR3 is 12 residues. CDR3 loop: CASSGEGYGYTF. CDR3 DNA: TGTGCCAGCAGTGGTGAGGGCTATGGCTACACCTTC.

This clonotype was recorded once. The chain recombines TRBV15 with TRBJ1-1, with 8 bases that match TRBD1. V was pared by 1 base and J by 5 bases, with 3 bases of the junction left unmatched. Germline CDR1 is LNHNV and CDR2 is YYDKDF (reference sequence). CDR3 length: 14 residues. The CDR3 region has the DNA TGTGCCACCAGCAGAGGGACAGGGAGGACTGAAGCTTTCTTT. Protein sequence: CATSRGTGRTEAFF. The variable domain in full, with the rest retrieved from reference TRBV15 and TRBJ1-1, is DAMVIQNPRYQVTQFGKPVTLSCSQTLNHNVMYWYQQKSSQAPKLLFHYYDKDFNNEADTPDNFQSRRPNTSFCFLDIRSPGLGDTAMYLCATSRGTGRTEAFFGQGTRLTVV.

About this clonotype itself: The junction shows a germline mismatch at one end, possibly a read error. The V and J genes are TRBV4-2 and TRBJ2-2; 9 nucleotides agree with TRBD1. The CDR3 spans 19 residues. CDR1 LGHNA and CDR2 YNFKEQ come from the germline V gene. CDR3 bases: TGTGCCAGCAGCCAGACGCCGGGACAGGGAGTTACGAACACCGGGGAGCTGGTTTTT. Translated, it gives CASSQTPGQGVTNTGELVF.

The chain combines TRBV7-2 with TRBJ1-4; 7 bases map to TRBD1. The CDR3 covers 18 residues. Germline V gene data show CDR1 as SGHTA and CDR2 as FQGNSA. Trimming cost V 1 base and J 5 bases; bases outside gene matches: 13. CDR3 amino acids: CASSLVVTGSIANEKLFF. For the CDR3, the DNA is TGTGCCAGCAGCTTAGTGGTGACAGGGTCGATTGCGAATGAAAAACTGTTTTTT. The complete variable domain, with remaining parts taken from reference TRBV7-2 and TRBJ1-4, reads GAGVSQSPSNKVTEKGKDVELRCDPISGHTALYWYRQSLGQGLEFLIYFQGNSAPDKSGLPSDRFSAERTGGSVSTLTIQRTQQEDSAVYLCASSLVVTGSIANEKLFFGSGTQLSVL.

This clonotype is labeled medium-sized (0.01 to 0.1%). CDR3 bases: TGTGCCAGCAGCAATGGGGGCGGCAATGAGCAGTTCTTC. Translated: CASSNGGGNEQFF. The V gene is TRBV7-3, the J gene TRBJ2-1; a weak D match, TRBD1 (6 bases). This CDR3 comprises 13 residues. Per germline, CDR1 SGHTA and CDR2 FQGTGA. V was trimmed by 5 bases and J by 6 bases, leaving 11 bases between them.

This clonotype has only a few counts. The chain carries TRBV5-4 and TRBJ2-1, with D uncertain. Deletions cut 1 base from V and 8 bases from J, with 7 bases between. The CDR3 spans 12 residues. CDR1 and CDR2 from the germline V gene are SGHNT and YYREEE (reference sequence). The CDR3 reads CASSLRVDEQFF. The CDR3 nucleotides are TGTGCCAGCAGCTTGCGGGTCGATGAGCAGTTCTTC.

This clonotype appeared many times. The V and J genes are TRBV19 and TRBJ1-4; D perhaps matches TRBD1 (5 bases). V shed 7 bases and J shed 8 bases, with 20 bases lying between them. The germline V gene has CDR1 LNHDA and CDR2 SQIVND (reference sequence). The length of the CDR3 is 15 residues. CDR3 sequence (DNA): TGTGCCAGTACCCGGCAGACAGCCCCAGGGGAAAAACTGTTTTTT. This translates into CASTRQTAPGEKLFF.

This clonotype was seen many times. The chain uses TRBV6-1 and TRBJ2-2; D remains unclear. The CDR3 consists of 13 residues. With 2 bases removed from V and 6 bases from J, the gap between germline ends came to 7 bases. Germline CDR1 and CDR2: MNHNS and SASEGT. CDR3 sequence reads: CASSELPPGELFF. The CDR3 bases are TGTGCCAGCAGTGAACTCCCTCCCGGGGAGCTGTTTTTT.

This clonotype appeared many times. CDR3 region: CASTHKPSGEPNEKLFF. The CDR3, as DNA: TGTGCCAGTACCCACAAACCCTCAGGGGAACCTAATGAAAAACTGTTTTTT. The chain uses TRBV19 and TRBJ1-4, with a weak D call TRBD1 (6 bases). V was pared by 7 bases and J by 3 bases, with 21 bases between. Germline assignment: CDR1 LNHDA and CDR2 SQIVND (reference sequence). There are 17 residues in the CDR3.

A word on this clonotype: At one of its ends the junction is not consistent with the germline gene, which may arise from a read error. The rearrangement uses TRBV27 and TRBJ1-2; D not resolved. The germline CDR1 and CDR2 sequences are MNHEY and SMNVEV (reference sequence). The CDR3 covers 14 residues. DNA for the CDR3: TGTGCCGGCAGTTTCTTCCCAGCCAACTATGGCTACACCTTC. Translated: CAGSFFPANYGYTF.

At least ten counts were recorded for this clonotype. The chain carries TRBV20-1 and TRBJ2-1, with TRBD2 matching 9 bases. This CDR3 is 14 amino acids long. V gave up 3 bases and J gave up 7 bases; unmatched junction bases: 7. Per germline, CDR1 DFQATT and CDR2 SNEGSKA (reference sequence). CDR3 sequence reads: CSASAGGPFNEQFF. In DNA, the CDR3 is TGCAGTGCTAGTGCGGGAGGGCCTTTTAATGAGCAGTTCTTC.

This clonotype was picked up many times. This chain connects TRBV7-9 to TRBJ2-5; 15 nucleotides agree with TRBD2. J was trimmed by 0 bases and V by 5 bases; bases with no gene match: 19. The CDR3 covers 22 residues. Germline V gene lookup returns CDR1 SEHNR and CDR2 FQNEAQ (reference sequence). CDR3 protein: CASSLPGLAGGRGSFHQETQYF. In DNA form, the CDR3 reads TGTGCCAGCAGCCTTCCGGGACTAGCGGGAGGTAGGGGAAGTTTTCACCAAGAGACCCAGTACTTC.

This clonotype was observed at least ten times. The V and J genes are TRBV6-1 and TRBJ2-7; 7 bases map to TRBD2. The V segment lost 3 bases and the J segment 3 bases; nucleotides outside the gene matches: 8. The V gene's germline CDR1 is MNHNS and CDR2 SASEGT. The CDR3 is made up of 15 amino acids. The CDR3 loop is CASSELTAGIYEQYF. The CDR3 region has the DNA TGTGCCAGCAGTGAGTTGACAGCGGGAATCTACGAGCAGTACTTC.

The J gene is TRBJ2-2, the V gene TRBV19, with 9 bases aligning to TRBD1. Trimming removed 5 bases from V and 9 bases from J; junction bases left unmatched: 7. The CDR3 runs to 14 residues. Germline V gene data show CDR1 as LNHDA and CDR2 as SQIVND (reference sequence). The CDR3 is CASSPGQGYRELFF. In DNA form, the CDR3 reads TGTGCCAGTAGTCCGGGACAGGGATACAGGGAGCTGTTTTTT.